Each of the 15 T cell receptor beta chains below was sequenced from the same sample in a study of blood T cell repertoires in COVID-19. Clones were sequenced by immunoSEQ multiplex PCR, and TCRdb holds only the in-frame ones, with some missing. The sample contains some 220,000 clones, approximately 85% of which appear only once. Sequences were obtained from peripheral blood. All receptors derive from a man aged 50 or older with acute or convalescent COVID-19.

The chain links TRBV7-2 to TRBJ2-1; D is unresolved. Germline CDR1 reads SGHTA; CDR2 reads FQGNSA. V gave up 3 bases and J gave up 4 bases, with 10 bases separating them. This CDR3 is 14 amino acids long. The CDR3 reads CASSFLVHYNEQFF. For the CDR3, the DNA is TGTGCCAGCAGCTTCCTCGTACATTACAATGAGCAGTTCTTC.

This clone was picked up one time. The chain is built from TRBV27 and TRBJ2-7, with 9 bases that match TRBD2. The ends lost 2 bases at V and 7 bases at J; junction bases unmatched: 6. Germline V gene lookup returns CDR1 MNHEY and CDR2 SMNVEV (reference sequence). The length of the CDR3 is 14 residues. The CDR3 bases are TGTGCCAGCAGTTTAGTAGCGGGAGTCCGGGAGCAGTACTTC. Residues: CASSLVAGVREQYF.

This chain uses TRBV21-1 with TRBJ1-2; the table gives TRBD1 as D, unverified against the DNA. TRBV21-1 is a listed pseudogene. The CDR3 loop spans 15 amino acids. CDR3 nucleotide sequence: TGTGCCAGCAGCAAATGGGACAGAGCCTTCTATGGCTACACCTTC. Encoded protein: CASSKWDRAFYGYTF.

The chain links TRBV9 to TRBJ2-5; D is unclear. The length of the CDR3 is 13 residues. The germline gives CDR1 SGDLS, CDR2 YYNGEE. Trimming took off 4 bases at V and 0 bases at J, with 7 bases between the two ends. CDR3 nucleotide sequence: TGTGCCAGCAGCTCTAAGTACCAAGAGACCCAGTACTTC. Protein sequence: CASSSKYQETQYF.

This clone was counted a few times. Different DNA sequences within this sample yield the same CDR3. J is TRBJ2-7 and V is TRBV29-1; tentative D call: TRBD2 (6 bases). V lost 6 bases to trimming and J lost 1 base, with 10 bases between them. The CDR3 spans 12 residues. Germline CDR1 and CDR2: SQVTM and ANQGSEA. In DNA, the CDR3 is TGCAGCGTGGGGGGAGGTTCCTACGAGCAGTACTTC. It yields the protein CSVGGGSYEQYF.

This CDR3 reads CASTREGIQYF. CDR3 sequence (DNA): TGTGCCAGCACCCGGGAAGGCATTCAGTACTTC. The chain carries TRBV13 and TRBJ2-4; a weak D match, TRBD2 (5 bases). Trimming cost V 7 bases and J 9 bases, with 10 bases left between them. The germline CDR1 and CDR2 sequences are PRHDT and FYEKMQ (reference sequence). The CDR3 runs to 11 residues.

The chain is built from TRBV21-1 and TRBJ2-1; the table's D call of TRBD2 was not tested on the DNA. TRBV21-1 is flagged as a pseudogene. CDR3 length: 13 amino acids. CDR3: CASSSPAGFEQFF. In DNA, the CDR3 is TGTGCCAGCAGCTCCCCGGCGGGGTTTGAGCAGTTCTTC.

The chain employs TRBV5-1 and TRBJ2-7, with TRBD1 matching over 8 bases. This CDR3 has 14 amino acids. Losses at the gene ends were 0 bases for V and 6 bases for J; bases not matched to a gene: 5. Per the germline V gene, CDR1 is SGHRS and CDR2 is YFSETQ. The CDR3 bases are TGCGCCAGCAGCTTGGCGGACAGGGTTGGCGAGCAGTACTTC. It specifies CASSLADRVGEQYF.

The genes are TRBV6-5 and TRBJ2-5, with TRBD1 as a possible D gene (5 bases). Germline CDR1 is MNHEY and CDR2 is SVGAGI. Trimming removed 5 bases from V and 5 bases from J, with 12 bases in between. The CDR3 runs to 13 residues. The CDR3 bases are TGTGCCAGCAGTACTCCAGGGAAGGAGACCCAGTACTTC. The encoded protein is CASSTPGKETQYF.

V gene TRBV7-3 combines with J gene TRBJ2-2; D not certain. The germline V gene has CDR1 SGHTA and CDR2 FQGTGA. The CDR3 contains 15 residues. Trimming removed 1 base at V and 6 bases at J, with 12 bases between. CDR3 amino acids: CASSLMGSGAGELFF. The CDR3 DNA follows: TGTGCCAGCAGCTTAATGGGTTCTGGAGCCGGGGAGCTGTTTTTT.

This rearrangement joins TRBV9 to TRBJ1-1, with 8 bases that match TRBD1. The J segment lost 3 bases and the V segment lost 4 bases, leaving 8 bases of the junction unmatched. The CDR3 spans 15 residues. Germline V gene data show CDR1 as SGDLS and CDR2 as YYNGEE. The CDR3 DNA sequence: TGTGCCAGCAGCCCTACAGGGGGGGTTGACACTGAAGCTTTCTTT. Protein sequence: CASSPTGGVDTEAFF.

The chain links TRBV11-2 to TRBJ2-1, with TRBD1 matching 8 bases. J was trimmed by 2 bases and V by 5 bases; bases with no gene match: 2. This CDR3 is built from 14 residues. CDR1 SGHAT and CDR2 FQNNGV come from the germline V gene. The CDR3 is CASSPDRAYNEQFF. The CDR3 nucleotides read TGTGCCAGCAGCCCGGACAGGGCCTACAATGAGCAGTTCTTC.

This clone was seen only once. The V call is TRBV7-8, the J call TRBJ2-5, with TRBD2 identical over 8 bases. Germline V gives CDR1 SGHVS, CDR2 FQNEAQ. V shed 5 bases and J 4 bases; nucleotides not matched to a gene: 12. CDR3 length: 16 amino acids. CDR3 protein: CASSRGTRGARETQYF. The CDR3 DNA reads as TGTGCCAGCAGCCGGGGGACTAGAGGAGCCAGAGAGACCCAGTACTTC.

This clone showed up just once. The rearrangement uses TRBV9 and TRBJ2-3; 9 positions agree with TRBD1. The CDR3 has 15 amino acids. Germline V lookup: CDR1 SGDLS, CDR2 YYNGEE. V shed 4 bases and J 5 bases; nucleotides not matched to a gene: 8. The CDR3 bases are TGTGCCAGCAGCTTGAGGACAGGGGTGGGAGATACGCAGTATTTT. Protein: CASSLRTGVGDTQYF.

The chain has TRBV6-5 and TRBJ2-1; the match to TRBD2 covers 7 bases. The CDR3 has 12 residues. Per germline, CDR1 MNHEY and CDR2 SVGAGI. With 6 bases clipped from V and 7 bases from J, the junction kept 3 bases outside the gene matches. CDR3 coding DNA: TGTGCCAGCAGCGGGGGGTGGAATGAGCAGTTCTTC. It encodes CASSGGWNEQFF.